The 10 T cell receptor beta chains below come from one sample, sequenced in a study of shared clonotypes between healthy human individuals. Repertoires were generated with immunoSEQ multiplex PCR, while TCRdb's copy carries only in-frame clones and drops some. The sample lists 2 million to 3 million clones, roughly 92% occurring once. The sample was naive CD4+ T cells sorted from blood. Subset in this sample: CD45RA+ positively selected. The receptors shown here come from a man between 18 and 35 years old in good health.

The chain couples TRBV5-4 to TRBJ2-7, with TRBD2 matching over 8 bases. V lost 4 bases and J lost 0; bases outside the gene matches: 6. This CDR3 spans 15 amino acids. Germline V gene sequence: CDR1 SGHNT, CDR2 YYREEE (reference sequence). The CDR3 DNA reads as TGTGCCAGCAGCCGACTAGCGCTCGGCTCCTACGAGCAGTACTTC. Amino acids: CASSRLALGSYEQYF.

This sequence joins TRBV2 and TRBJ2-5; D remains ambiguous. CDR3 length: 13 residues. Germline lookup yields CDR1 SNHLY and CDR2 FYNNEI. The germline V and J ends were trimmed by 11 bases and 4 bases, with 17 bases remaining between them. The CDR3 coding sequence is TGTGCCTCCACGCCGGAACCACCAGAGACCCAGTACTTC. Translating it yields CASTPEPPETQYF.

The chain couples TRBV6-6 to TRBJ2-5; 8 bases are a match to TRBD2. Germline loops: CDR1 MNHNY, CDR2 SVGAGI (reference sequence). The V gene end was trimmed by 8 bases and the J gene end by 2 bases; junction bases not matched to a gene: 10. The CDR3 covers 15 residues. The DNA for the CDR3 is TGTGCCAGCTTAGGGACTAGGGGGTTTCAAGAGACCCAGTACTTC. It specifies CASLGTRGFQETQYF.

This clone was observed a single time. Germline is not matched at one junction end, which may reflect a read error. As DNA, the CDR3 is TGTGCCAGCAGTTCACCGGGACAGGGAGGCCGCTTC. The encoded protein is CASSSPGQGGRF. This sequence joins TRBV28 and TRBJ1-2, with 9 bases identical to TRBD1. CDR3 length: 12 residues. The germline V gene has CDR1 MDHEN and CDR2 SYDVKM.

In regard to this clone: This same CDR3 is encoded by further DNA sequences in the sample. The gene calls are TRBV10-3 and TRBJ2-7; D unresolved. The CDR3 runs 12 residues. Trimming pared 6 bases from V and 4 bases from J, leaving 10 bases between. CDR1 and CDR2 from the germline V gene are ENHRY and SYGVKD. CDR3 in DNA: TGTGCCATCAGAGATCAGTCGTACGAGCAGTACTTC. Translating it yields CAIRDQSYEQYF.

This clone was observed a handful of times. Other DNA sequences from this sample encode an identical CDR3 as well. The chain employs TRBV5-1 and TRBJ1-2, with D hard to call. Trimming took 1 base from V and 3 from J, leaving 4 bases between them. Per the germline V gene, CDR1 is SGHRS and CDR2 is YFSETQ. There are 12 residues in the CDR3. CDR3 bases: TGCGCCAGCAGCTTGACGGACTATGGCTACACCTTC. It yields the protein CASSLTDYGYTF.

In the case of this clone: Other nucleotide sequences in the sample specify the same CDR3. The chain couples TRBV7-2 to TRBJ2-2; no clear D. Germline loops: CDR1 SGHTA, CDR2 FQGNSA. V gave up 0 bases and J gave up 5 bases, with 4 bases separating them. CDR3 size: 13 residues. In DNA, the CDR3 is TGTGCCAGCAGCTTAGCGGCAACCGGGGAGCTGTTTTTT. This codes for CASSLAATGELFF.

On this clone: One end of the junction varies from germline; a read error may be responsible. CDR3 sequence: CASGMTGPRSDF. The CDR3 DNA is TGTGCCAGCGGGATGACCGGCCCCCGTTCGGACTTC. This chain uses TRBV2 with TRBJ2-7; D ambiguous. The CDR3 extends over 12 amino acids. Germline assignment: CDR1 SNHLY and CDR2 FYNNEI.

This clone was detected a few times. The rearrangement links TRBV5-1 to TRBJ1-1; D remains ambiguous. Germline lookup yields CDR1 SGHRS and CDR2 YFSETQ. The CDR3 spans 13 residues. Trimming pared 3 bases from V and 0 bases from J, leaving 6 bases between. As DNA, the CDR3 is TGCGCCAGCAGCTCAGACATGAACACTGAAGCTTTCTTT. Its protein is CASSSDMNTEAFF.

The CDR3 bases are TGTGCCAGCAGCTTAGACGGTGGGGCCAACGTCCTGACTTTC. Protein sequence: CASSLDGGANVLTF. This sequence joins TRBV7-2 and TRBJ2-6; D gene ambiguous. V lost 1 base to trimming and J lost 3 bases, with 4 bases between them. Germline V gives CDR1 SGHTA, CDR2 FQGNSA. The CDR3 spans 14 residues.